This entry lists 11 T cell receptor beta chains sequenced from one sample in a study of T cell responses to AZD1222 COVID-19 vaccine. Assay: immunoSEQ multiplex PCR; the TCRdb copy retains only in-frame clones and omits some. This table holds some 120,000 clones, 85% to 90% found once. The starting material was peripheral blood, obtained on day 0 of AZD1222 vaccination. The source of these receptors is an adult in good health.

This chain connects TRBV5-8 to TRBJ1-5; 7 positions agree with TRBD1. After removal of 4 bases from V and 1 base from J, the junction contained 11 bases not matched to a gene. The germline V gene has CDR1 SGHTS and CDR2 YDEGEE. This CDR3 has 17 amino acids. CDR3 coding DNA: TGTGCCAGCAGCCTGACAACGACAGGGCGCAGCAATCAGCCCCAGCATTTT. Translated, it gives CASSLTTTGRSNQPQHF.

The rearrangement joins TRBV11-3 to TRBJ1-1, with D perhaps matching TRBD1 (5 bases). The germline V gene has CDR1 SGHNT and CDR2 YENEEA. Trimming left V 2 bases short and J 3 bases short, with 7 bases between. This CDR3 has 13 residues. CDR3 in DNA: TGTGCCAGCAGCTTAACGGGGGACACTGAAGCTTTCTTT. Translation: CASSLTGDTEAFF.

The J gene is TRBJ2-5, the V gene TRBV7-9; either TRBD1 or TRBD2 may fit D (5 bases each). CDR1 is SEHNR, CDR2 FQNEAQ, per germline (reference sequence). V lost 6 bases and J 5 bases, leaving 13 bases between the germline ends. The CDR3 has 13 amino acids. The CDR3 reads CASSRDGSETQYF. CDR3 coding DNA: TGTGCCAGCAGTCGGGACGGTTCGGAGACCCAGTACTTC.

CDR3 loop: CASSLVPLAGGPGEQYF. CDR3 nucleotides: TGTGCCAGCAGCTTAGTACCCTTAGCGGGGGGGCCCGGGGAGCAGTACTTC. J is TRBJ2-7 and V is TRBV11-2; 11 positions match TRBD2. CDR3 length: 17 amino acids. In germline, CDR1 is SGHAT, CDR2 FQNNGV. V gave up 1 base and J gave up 7 bases; unmatched junction bases: 12.

The chain recombines TRBV30 with TRBJ1-2; D unclear. Germline V gene lookup returns CDR1 GTSNPN and CDR2 SVGIG (reference sequence). Trimming shortened V by 1 base and J by 8 bases, and 11 bases separated the two germline ends. This CDR3 region has 12 residues. The CDR3 DNA sequence: TGTGCCTGGAGTGGTTCCCTGGTGGGCTACACCTTC. It translates to CAWSGSLVGYTF.

This clone was counted only a few times. The gene calls are TRBV7-4 and TRBJ2-7; no clear D gene. Germline values: CDR1 SGHVT, CDR2 SQSDAQ. There are 14 residues in the CDR3. V was trimmed by 5 bases and J by 4 bases, leaving 15 bases between them. The CDR3 loop is CASSPPVGWYEQYF. The CDR3, as DNA: TGTGCCAGCAGCCCTCCGGTAGGTTGGTACGAGCAGTACTTC.

This chain connects TRBV28 to TRBJ2-7; 8 nucleotides match TRBD1. Germline CDR1 and CDR2: MDHEN and SYDVKM. V lost 2 bases to trimming and J lost 3 bases; unmatched junction nucleotides: 3. The CDR3 is made up of 14 amino acids. CDR3 sequence: CASSLPGQVYEQYF. The CDR3 region has the DNA TGTGCCAGCAGTTTACCGGGACAGGTCTACGAGCAGTACTTC.

The rearrangement joins TRBV6-2 or TRBV6-3 to TRBJ1-4; 7 bases match TRBD1. The germline CDR1 and CDR2 sequences are MNHEY and SVGEGT. The CDR3 sequence is 15 residues long. V shed 4 bases, J shed 2 bases, and the junction held 4 bases outside the gene matches. CDR3 nucleotide sequence: TGTGCCAGCAGTTCTGCACAGGGGACTAATGAAAAACTGTTTTTT. This gives the protein CASSSAQGTNEKLFF.

V usage is TRBV18 and J usage is TRBJ1-1; D is unclear. The CDR3 runs 14 residues. The V gene's germline CDR1 is KGHSH and CDR2 LQKENI. Trimming left V 2 bases short and J 8 bases short, with 15 bases between. CDR3: CASSPEGIIGEAFF. CDR3 sequence (DNA): TGTGCCAGCTCACCAGAAGGGATTATAGGGGAAGCTTTCTTT.

The chain couples TRBV7-7 to TRBJ2-5, with D possibly TRBD2 on 5 matching bases. CDR1 is SSHAT, CDR2 FNYEAQ, per germline (reference sequence). Trimming cost V 5 bases and J 2 bases, with 15 bases left between them. The CDR3 contains 15 residues. CDR3 nucleotide sequence: TGTGCCAGCAGCCAGACTATTGGCACACAAGAGACCCAGTACTTC. Protein sequence: CASSQTIGTQETQYF.

This rearrangement joins TRBV10-3 to TRBJ1-4; D unclear. V was clipped by 0 bases and J by 5 bases, with 10 bases between them. In germline, CDR1 is ENHRY, CDR2 SYGVKD. This CDR3 has 15 amino acids. The CDR3 sequence is CAISESPGGNEKLFF. The CDR3 DNA reads as TGTGCCATCAGTGAGTCGCCAGGTGGAAATGAAAAACTGTTTTTT.